This TCR beta chain came from a study of Tregs in tolerant kidney transplant recipients (dated by TCRdb to about 2019). Study-level background: The study applied TCRbeta sequencing to find donor-specific regulatory T cells before combined kidney and bone marrow transplantation and then followed those same cells after transplant. The study at large found these results: Biological reproducibility was not directly addressed, though technical replication error appeared minimal. Donor-specific Treg expansion was found to exceed global Treg expansion in tolerant patients, suggesting antigen-driven rather than nonspecific expansion. Expanding Tregs with activated donor B cells appeared to identify the most biologically relevant and donor-specific TCRbeta repertoire. For some patients the PCR primers changed over time, which made it impossible to compare the samples from those patients at the nucleotide level. The study was constrained by small patient numbers, and validation of the findings is required in larger populations and under other immunosuppression protocols.

For TCRbeta CDR3 sequencing, genomic DNA was extracted from sorted cells using the QIAGEN DNeasy Blood and Tissue Kit. High-throughput TCRbeta CDR3 sequencing, which included PCR amplification with bias correction and internal controls, was done commercially through immunoSEQ. The study's own analysis went as follows. Unique productive TCRbeta sequences were defined by CDR3 nucleotide sequence where primers matched, otherwise by CDR3 amino acid sequence with Vbeta and Jbeta genes. Sorting error was corrected by removing sequences shared between sorted populations at a frequency ratio of 2:1 or less, and the remaining shared sequences were assigned to the higher population. A sequence was defined as donor-reactive if the sequence was expanded at least 5-fold in CFSE-low cells compared with unstimulated cells and had a frequency of at least 0.01% in CFSE-low cells. Jensen-Shannon divergence calculated on the top 100 TCRbeta sequences ranked by frequency was used to measure repertoire divergence. For samples with multiple sequencing runs, sorting error was corrected separately for each run before the runs were pooled. TCRdb re-hosts the immuneACCESS table, in-frame sequences only. Its copies lack some clones; in the studies checked, an unresolved V gene accounts for under half of them, and the cause for the rest is not known. That table gives V, J and clone size, and the DNA gave D and trimming. For this sample there are 74,000 or so clones; 75% to 95% appear just once. Roughly 1.5% of the sample lies in the top ten.

V trim: 6 bases; J trim: 0 bases; unmatched bases: 4. CDR1 and CDR2, looked up from the germline V gene (reference sequence), are LNHDA and SQIVND. Counted from cysteine to phenylalanine, this CDR3 has 14 amino acids. The sequence is cut down to CDR3 DNA, 42 bases in frame from base 1. Related donors were used in the transplants with nonmyeloablative bone marrow transplantation, and mixed chimerism was transient in the human trials. Thawed PBMCs were FACS-sorted into unstimulated Tregs (CD4+CD25+CD127-), CD4+ non-Tregs (CD4+CD25-), CD4 cells and CD8 cells. Patients were several combined kidney and bone marrow transplant recipients from the ITN036ST trial, and only these trial subjects had samples available. Healthy control blood was processed to PBMCs with a Ficoll density gradient and then cryopreserved, whereas patient PBMCs were collected both before and after transplant. A word on this clone: Which antigen it targets is not known. No per-base quality is available; no much larger clone lies one base away.

The receptor was isolated from a human patient who received a combined kidney and bone marrow transplant. Some T cells may be donor cells from the graft after a transplant. The starting material was CD4+ T cells from blood (PBMCs), obtained 24 months after the transplant. This chain joins TRBV19 to TRBJ2-7, with 8 bases matching TRBD2. The CDR3 reads CASRYSGDSYEQYF. Read as DNA, the sequence is TGTGCCAGTAGATATAGCGGGGACTCCTACGAGCAGTACTTC.